The clone carrying this T cell receptor beta chain was observed once. The target antigen is unknown. These data belong to a study of cytotoxic CD8 clonotypes in ibrutinib-treated CLL. In the study overall: Patient counts were around 12 relapsed/refractory, roughly 16 treatment-naive and 17 to 18 IGHV unmutated. Recorded responses included approximately 25 partial and 2 complete; following median roughly 74 months, approximately 14 stayed remitted and roughly twelve progressed. Whole-study results and caveats: Public clonotypes showed up rarely, and on treatment they shrank or held steady.

Trimming removed 0 bases from V and 0 bases from J, with 9 bases in between. Germline CDR1 is LGHNA and CDR2 is YNFKEQ. CDR3 length: 16 amino acids. The repertoire was sequenced with immunoSEQ multiplex PCR; TCRdb's copy has only in-frame clones and lacks some. In the table there are a few hundred thousand clones, around 66% of which are singletons. The J gene is TRBJ2-1, the V gene TRBV4-2; D is ambiguous. This TCR derives from a human donor with chronic lymphocytic leukemia. The sample here was PBMCs, taken after 36 months of ibrutinib treatment. The CDR3 coding sequence is TGTGCCAGCAGCCAAGATCCCAGGAACTCCTACAATGAGCAGTTCTTC. Its protein is CASSQDPRNSYNEQFF.